One sample yielded the 6 T cell receptor beta chains listed below, sequenced in a study of T cells in Graves' hyperthyroidism and ophthalmopathy. TCR beta CDR3 sequences were amplified from RNA transcripts. When the TCR CDR3 underwent first-round RT-PCR, the HTBI primer set was used. TCRdb itself ran the multiplex PCR reads through MiXCR, one entry per CDR3 protein. The data show over 350,000 distinct CDR3 sequences, with 11% to 15% seen just once and approximately 29% held by the top ten. Sequencing used blood. The receptors come from a man in his forties or fifties with Graves' ophthalmopathy.

This chain links TRBV25-1 with TRBJ2-5; 8 bases fit TRBD1. The CDR3 contains 17 residues. The germline gives CDR1 MGHDK, CDR2 SYGVNS. V was pared by 3 bases and J by 5 bases, with 14 bases of the junction left unmatched. CDR3 sequence reads: CASSESLTGGSGETQYF. The CDR3 coding sequence is TGTGCCAGCAGTGAGAGCCTCACAGGGGGGTCAGGGGAGACCCAGTACTTC.

In this sample, this clonotype turned up many times. The V gene is TRBV5-1, the J gene TRBJ1-2; D is perhaps TRBD1 (5 bases). The germline V gene has CDR1 SGHRS and CDR2 YFSETQ. The CDR3 is 14 amino acids. Trimming pared 1 base from V and 4 bases from J, leaving 11 bases between. In nucleotides, the CDR3 is TGCGCCAGCAGCTTGAATACAGGTCTCTATGGCTACACCTTC. It translates to CASSLNTGLYGYTF.

This chain connects TRBV2 to TRBJ2-1, with 12 bases fitting TRBD2. CDR3 length equals 16 residues. The V and J ends lost 6 bases and 7 bases, in that order; junction bases with no gene match: 10. The V gene's germline CDR1 is SNHLY and CDR2 FYNNEI. The CDR3 reads CASRERLAGDPNEQFF. As DNA, the CDR3 is TGTGCCAGCAGGGAGAGACTAGCGGGAGATCCGAATGAGCAGTTCTTC. The full variable domain, completed using reference TRBV2 and TRBJ2-1, is EPEVTQTPSHQVTQMGQEVILRCVPISNHLYFYWYRQILGQKVEFLVSFYNNEISEKSEIFDDQFSVERPDGSNFTLKIRSTKLEDSAMYFCASRERLAGDPNEQFFGPGTRLTVL.

This clonotype was seen repeatedly, ten times or more. The chain uses TRBV28 and TRBJ2-1; possibly TRBD1 for D (5 bases). This CDR3 region has 15 residues. Germline V CDR1 and CDR2: MDHEN, SYDVKM. V was cut by 6 bases and J by 1 base, with 13 bases left in between. The CDR3 nucleotides are TGTGCCAGCAGAAAAGACAGAATTTCCTACAATGAGCAGTTCTTC. It codes for CASRKDRISYNEQFF.

This clonotype appeared many times. The rearrangement uses TRBV7-9 and TRBJ2-3; TRBD2 matches at 10 bases. Germline V CDR1 and CDR2: SEHNR, FQNEAQ (reference sequence). The V segment lost 1 base and the J segment 5 bases; nucleotides outside the gene matches: 6. The CDR3 totals 16 residues. CDR3 nucleotide sequence: TGTGCCAGCAGCTTAGGAGCGGGAGGGCCTATAGATACGCAGTATTTT. Protein: CASSLGAGGPIDTQYF.

In its sample, this clonotype was seen a few times. The chain links TRBV29-1 to TRBJ2-7; D is uncertain. V was trimmed by 5 bases and J by 0 bases, leaving 8 bases between them. Germline-derived CDR1 and CDR2 are SQVTM and ANQGSEA. This CDR3 has 12 residues. The CDR3 coding sequence is TGCAGCGTTCTACAGTCCTCCTACGAGCAGTACTTC. Its protein is CSVLQSSYEQYF.